This T cell receptor beta chain was identified in a study of T cell repertoires in cytomegalovirus infection. Study details: Shared public TCR beta signatures pointed to both CMV infection and a matching HLA type.

As for this clonotype: As yet, its antigen is unknown.

Study-level findings and limits: Individuals carrying CMV plus the relevant HLA were identified by cumulative frequency of public TCR beta families. Ex vivo responses were dominated by HLA-C-restricted CMV-specific TCR beta clonotypes.

One entry per CDR3 protein, called by TCRdb with MiXCR from the reads. The sample consists of approximately 110,000 distinct CDR3 sequences, roughly 39% of them appearing once. The CDR3 spans 18 residues. The trim removed 5 bases at V and 0 bases at J, leaving 13 bases unmatched. The sample was CD8+ T cells from cultured PBMCs, taken from culture after CMV antigen stimulation. This chain uses TRBV12-3 or TRBV12-4 with TRBJ2-4; 7 bases align to TRBD1. The receptor comes from a human donor in good health (CMV status not recorded). Some clones in this sample may be carry-over from other donors' samples. The CDR3 loop is CASSPSDRLGIAKNIQYF. CDR3 DNA: TGTGCCAGCAGTCCTTCGGACAGGCTGGGAATAGCCAAAAACATTCAGTACTTC.